The rows below give T cell receptor beta chains drawn from one sample of a study of CD8 T cells in Susac syndrome. Via MiXCR, TCRdb re-called the immunoSEQ multiplex PCR reads, giving one row per CDR3 protein. The top ten hold about 0.41% of the sample, which has around 80,000 distinct CDR3 sequences, approximately 96% seen once. The sample taken for sequencing was CD8+ T cells from PBMCs. These receptors originate from a human donor with Susac syndrome. The CDR3 runs from the conserved cysteine through the conserved F or W. A D gene is named only where the DNA matches it firmly. Clone size, where shown, is once, few, many, or a class for clones that have expanded.

CDR3 protein,CDR3 DNA,J gene,V gene,D gene,clone size
CASRGQGETQYF,TGTGCCAGCAGGGGACAGGGAGAGACCCAGTACTTC,TRBJ2-5,TRBV7-8,TRBD1,.
CASRGGGIYNEQFF,TGTGCCAGTCGAGGAGGCGGGATCTACAATGAGCAGTTCTTC,TRBJ2-1,TRBV28,.,.
CASSPKGTGVGYTF,TGTGCCAGCTCACCAAAGGGGACAGGGGTCGGCTACACCTTC,TRBJ1-2,TRBV18,TRBD1,.
CATSDPRTTETSGANVLTF,TGTGCCACCAGTGATCCGAGAACGACAGAAACCTCTGGGGCCAACGTCCTGACTTTC,TRBJ2-6,TRBV24-1,.,.
CSVADGQGNYGYTF,TGCAGCGTTGCCGACGGGCAGGGAAACTATGGCTACACCTTC,TRBJ1-2,TRBV29-1,.,.
CSVEVTGKETQYF,TGCAGCGTTGAAGTCACAGGGAAGGAGACCCAGTACTTC,TRBJ2-5,TRBV29-1,.,.
CASSLGDRPEAFF,TGCGCCAGCAGCTTGGGGGACAGGCCCGAAGCTTTCTTT,TRBJ1-1,TRBV5-1,TRBD1,.
CAISGTGDKNIQYF,TGTGCCATCAGTGGGACAGGGGACAAAAACATTCAGTACTTC,TRBJ2-4,TRBV10-3,TRBD1,.
CSARWERGGYTF,TGCAGCGCCCGGTGGGAAAGGGGCGGCTACACCTTC,TRBJ1-2,TRBV20-1,.,.
CASSLTSGTIEQYF,TGTGCCAGCAGTTTGACTAGCGGGACCATCGAGCAGTACTTC,TRBJ2-7,TRBV12-3/TRBV12-4,TRBD2,.
CASSLGGLRSSYNEQFF,TGTGCCAGCAGCTTAGGGGGACTACGGAGCTCCTACAATGAGCAGTTCTTC,TRBJ2-1,TRBV11-2,TRBD2,.
CSVSGRGSADTQYF,TGCAGCGTAAGCGGAAGGGGGTCGGCAGATACGCAGTATTTT,TRBJ2-3,TRBV29-1,.,once
CASSPSGGAREQFF,TGTGCCAGCAGCCCATCAGGAGGGGCTAGGGAGCAGTTCTTC,TRBJ2-1,TRBV7-3,.,.
CASSLGSGANNEQFF,TGTGCCAGCAGCTTAGGATCTGGGGCCAACAATGAGCAGTTCTTC,TRBJ2-1,TRBV7-8,.,.
CAWKYRNTEAFF,TGTGCCTGGAAGTACAGGAACACTGAAGCTTTCTTT,TRBJ1-1,TRBV30,.,.
CSVGDRGGSGANVLTF,TGCAGCGTTGGGGACAGGGGGGGCTCTGGGGCCAACGTCCTGACTTTC,TRBJ2-6,TRBV29-1,TRBD1,.
CASSLRSRQFF,TGTGCCAGCAGCTTAAGGAGTCGGCAGTTCTTC,TRBJ2-1,TRBV7-8,.,.
CASSLVQGGGNEQFF,TGTGCCAGCAGCTTAGTTCAGGGCGGTGGGAATGAGCAGTTCTTC,TRBJ2-1,TRBV7-9,.,.
CSVEGTNNEQFF,TGCAGCGTTGAGGGGACCAACAATGAGCAGTTCTTC,TRBJ2-1,TRBV29-1,.,.
CASSYWGRGGTDTQYF,TGTGCCAGCAGTTACTGGGGTAGAGGAGGCACAGATACGCAGTATTTT,TRBJ2-3,TRBV6-6,.,.
CSATGRADAIQYF,TGCAGTGCTACGGGACGGGCGGATGCCATTCAGTACTTC,TRBJ2-4,TRBV20-1,.,.
CASSHERPNYGYTF,TGTGCCAGCAGCCACGAGCGACCGAACTATGGCTACACCTTC,TRBJ1-2,TRBV3-1,.,.
CASRIEGSYNEQFF,TGTGCCAGCAGGATTGAGGGGAGCTACAATGAGCAGTTCTTC,TRBJ2-1,TRBV7-2,.,.
CASGDTYNEQFF,TGTGCCAGTGGGGACACCTACAATGAGCAGTTCTTC,TRBJ2-1,TRBV12-3/TRBV12-4,.,.
CASSFLAGENTGELFF,TGCGCCAGCAGCTTCTTAGCGGGAGAGAACACCGGGGAGCTGTTTTTT,TRBJ2-2,TRBV5-1,TRBD2,.
CASSETTATEAFF,TGTGCCAGCAGCGAGACAACGGCAACTGAAGCTTTCTTT,TRBJ1-1,TRBV5-5,.,once
CASSPLGVQETQYF,TGTGCCAGCAGCCCCCTTGGTGTGCAAGAGACCCAGTACTTC,TRBJ2-5,TRBV9,.,.
CASSQEWQAQETQYF,TGCGCCAGCAGCCAAGAATGGCAGGCCCAAGAGACCCAGTACTTC,TRBJ2-5,TRBV4-1,.,.
CASSLGSGAEAFF,TGTGCCAGCAGTTTGGGGAGTGGCGCTGAAGCTTTCTTT,TRBJ1-1,TRBV27,.,.
CASKQGAGNEQFF,TGTGCCAGCAAGCAGGGGGCGGGCAATGAGCAGTTCTTC,TRBJ2-1,TRBV28,TRBD1,.
CASSPPTGDREKLFF,TGTGCCAGCAGCCCCCCGACAGGAGATCGGGAAAAACTGTTTTTT,TRBJ1-4,TRBV7-9,.,.
CAWSPPDRGRDEQYF,TGTGCCTGGAGTCCCCCCGACAGGGGGCGGGACGAGCAGTACTTC,TRBJ2-7,TRBV30,TRBD1,.
CSARDPRSDQPQHF,TGCAGTGCTAGAGACCCCAGGTCGGATCAGCCCCAGCATTTT,TRBJ1-5,TRBV20-1,.,.
CASRTPPGYRDHNEQFF,TGTGCCAGCAGGACCCCCCCCGGGTACAGAGACCACAATGAGCAGTTCTTC,TRBJ2-1,TRBV6-2/TRBV6-3,.,.
CASSPTGGKDGYTF,TGTGCCAGCTCACCAACAGGGGGCAAGGATGGCTACACCTTC,TRBJ1-2,TRBV18,TRBD1,.
CSASAWGTGRPFIQYF,TGCAGTGCTAGCGCTTGGGGGACAGGGCGCCCTTTCATTCAGTACTTC,TRBJ2-4,TRBV20-1,TRBD1,.
CASSLVSDRGGAGQPQHF,TGTGCCAGCAGCTTAGTATCCGATCGCGGGGGCGCGGGGCAGCCCCAGCATTTT,TRBJ1-5,TRBV7-2,.,.